The 28 T cell receptor beta chains below all came from one sample that was sequenced in a study of blood T cell repertoires in COVID-19. Sequencing used immunoSEQ multiplex PCR; TCRdb keeps in-frame clones, though not all of them. This sample has about 97,000 clones, with about nine tenths found just once. The sample taken for sequencing was peripheral blood. The receptors come from a woman aged 45-65 years with COVID-19, enrolled during active disease.

This clone was seen once. The rearrangement uses TRBV28 and TRBJ2-7, with 9 positions matching TRBD2. Germline trimming cut 4 bases from V and 7 bases from J; bases unmatched to any gene: 14. Per the germline V gene, CDR1 is MDHEN and CDR2 is SYDVKM. The CDR3 has 16 residues. CDR3 bases: TGTGCCAGCAGTTCGCCCGGAGCGGGGGGTCTCCGGGAGCAGTACTTC. Its translation: CASSSPGAGGLREQYF.

V is TRBV12-3 or TRBV12-4 and J is TRBJ2-2; weak D call: TRBD1 (5 bases). CDR3 length: 13 residues. The V and J ends lost 5 bases and 6 bases respectively, with 10 bases between them. The CDR3 here is CASSPTGAGELFF. CDR3 in DNA: TGTGCCAGCAGTCCAACAGGAGCCGGGGAGCTGTTTTTT.

The V and J genes are TRBV5-1 and TRBJ2-5; D ambiguous. Trimming took off 1 base at V and 0 bases at J, with 4 bases between the two ends. The CDR3 extends over 13 amino acids. The germline V gene encodes CDR1 SGHRS and CDR2 YFSETQ. CDR3 sequence reads: CASSLIDQETQYF. The CDR3 nucleotides are TGCGCCAGCAGCTTGATAGACCAAGAGACCCAGTACTTC.

The genes are TRBV4-3 and TRBJ2-3; 8 bases are shared with TRBD1. CDR3 length equals 17 residues. J lost 0 bases, V lost 0 bases, and 5 bases had no gene match. The germline gives CDR1 LGHNA, CDR2 YSLEER. CDR3 in amino acids: CASSQDRAGGSTDTQYF. The CDR3 nucleotides read TGCGCCAGCAGCCAAGATAGAGCAGGGGGCAGCACAGATACGCAGTATTTT.

J is TRBJ2-2 and V is TRBV6-5, with 10 bases that match TRBD2. Per the germline V gene, CDR1 is MNHEY and CDR2 is SVGAGI. CDR3 length: 14 residues. Trimming took 10 bases from V and 3 from J; bases not matched to a gene: 5. CDR3: CAISSGGDTGELFF. CDR3 in DNA: TGTGCCATCTCAAGCGGGGGGGACACCGGGGAGCTGTTTTTT.

The V and J genes are TRBV4-1 and TRBJ1-4; the D gene is possibly TRBD1 (5 bases). Germline CDR1 MGHRA, CDR2 YSYEKL. The ends were cut back, 4 bases at V and 7 bases at J, with 22 bases in the middle. The CDR3 consists of 17 residues. This chain's CDR3 is CASSRGLVGGEGEKLFF. The CDR3 coding sequence is TGCGCCAGCAGCCGAGGCCTGGTTGGGGGGGAAGGTGAAAAACTGTTTTTT.

The V call is TRBV4-2, the J call TRBJ1-4; D remains ambiguous. In germline, CDR1 is LGHNA, CDR2 YNFKEQ. V lost 0 bases and J lost 8, with 7 bases in between. The CDR3 sequence is 13 residues long. The DNA for the CDR3 is TGTGCCAGCAGCCAAGATTCGGGAGAAAAACTGTTTTTT. It codes for CASSQDSGEKLFF.

V and J are TRBV2 and TRBJ2-3; TRBD2 might be the D (6 bases). The CDR3 spans 15 residues. V lost 4 bases, J lost 2 bases, and 13 bases lay in between. CDR1 and CDR2 (germline): SNHLY, FYNNEI. The CDR3 DNA reads TGTGCCAGCAGTGTATACGGGGGTTTCACAGATACGCAGTATTTT. The encoded protein is CASSVYGGFTDTQYF.

The J gene is TRBJ1-2, the V gene TRBV6-4; D is possibly TRBD1 (6 bases). Trimming left V 6 bases short and J 4 bases short, with 18 bases between. The CDR3 is 15 amino acids. Germline V gene lookup returns CDR1 MRHNA and CDR2 SNTAGT. CDR3 sequence reads: CASSPTPGTPYGYTF. The CDR3 DNA is TGTGCCAGCAGCCCGACACCAGGGACACCCTATGGCTACACCTTC.

The chain links TRBV11-2 to TRBJ1-4; D is uncertain. The CDR3 is 12 residues long. Trimming removed 3 bases from V and 7 bases from J, with 6 bases in between. Germline V gene data show CDR1 as SGHAT and CDR2 as FQNNGV. CDR3 loop: CASSFTSEKLFF. CDR3 nucleotides: TGTGCCAGCAGCTTTACGAGTGAAAAACTGTTTTTT.

This chain joins TRBV29-1 and TRBJ2-7; no reliable D call. V was shortened by 6 bases and J by 0 bases, with 12 bases between the two germline ends. CDR1 SQVTM and CDR2 ANQGSEA come from the germline V gene. The CDR3 spans 13 residues. This CDR3 reads CSVTGLNSYEQYF. In DNA form, the CDR3 reads TGCAGCGTCACTGGGCTCAACTCCTACGAGCAGTACTTC.

The V gene is TRBV28, the J gene TRBJ2-3; TRBD1 agrees at 9 bases. The CDR3 loop spans 17 amino acids. The ends lost 6 bases at V and 2 bases at J; junction bases unmatched: 12. CDR1 and CDR2 (germline): MDHEN, SYDVKM. CDR3: CASRITLGQGNTDTQYF. DNA of the CDR3: TGTGCCAGCAGGATCACCCTCGGACAGGGGAACACAGATACGCAGTATTTT.

This sequence joins TRBV2 and TRBJ2-1; TRBD2 agrees at 9 bases. J lost 7 bases, V lost 0 bases, and 4 bases had no gene match. Germline lookup yields CDR1 SNHLY and CDR2 FYNNEI. CDR3 length: 15 residues. Here the CDR3 reads CASSEALRGGNEQFF. CDR3 nucleotides: TGTGCCAGCAGTGAAGCGCTGCGGGGGGGGAATGAGCAGTTCTTC.

The V call is TRBV4-1, the J call TRBJ2-7; no definite D call. V dropped 0 bases and J dropped 6 bases, with 6 bases sitting between them. CDR1 and CDR2 (germline): MGHRA, YSYEKL. The CDR3 sequence is 12 residues long. CDR3 in amino acids: CASSQDQIEQYF. CDR3 coding DNA: TGCGCCAGCAGCCAAGATCAGATCGAGCAGTACTTC.

This sequence joins TRBV7-2 and TRBJ2-5; D is perhaps TRBD2 (5 bases). Per the germline V gene, CDR1 is SGHTA and CDR2 is FQGNSA. The CDR3 covers 12 residues. Trimming shortened V by 5 bases and J by 6 bases, and 10 bases separated the two germline ends. CDR3 protein: CASSPEGKTQYF. In nucleotides, the CDR3 is TGTGCCAGCAGCCCCGAGGGAAAGACCCAGTACTTC.

The chain links TRBV3-1 (or the pseudogene TRBV3-2) to TRBJ1-6; D might be TRBD1 (5 bases). V lost 0 bases and J lost 8, with 5 bases in between. CDR1 is LGHDT and CDR2 is YNNKEL in the germline V gene (reference sequence). The CDR3 consists of 13 residues. The CDR3 sequence is CASSQEQDSPLHF. The CDR3 DNA sequence: TGTGCCAGCAGCCAAGAACAGGATTCACCCCTCCACTTT.

In its sample, this clone was seen a few times. This chain uses TRBV10-1 with TRBJ1-2; the match to TRBD1 covers 8 bases. The CDR3 is 16 amino acids. CDR1 and CDR2 from the germline V gene are WNHNN and SYGVQD (reference sequence). J gave up 2 bases and V 4 bases, and 9 bases lay outside the gene matches. CDR3 sequence (DNA): TGCGCCAGCAGTGCCGGGACAGGTGGGGGCAACTATGGCTACACCTTC. It yields the protein CASSAGTGGGNYGYTF.

The genes are TRBV19 and TRBJ2-3, with a tentative D call TRBD2 (7 bases). CDR1 is LNHDA and CDR2 is SQIVND in the germline V gene (reference sequence). With 7 bases removed from V and 10 bases from J, the gap between germline ends came to 18 bases. The CDR3 runs to 13 residues. As DNA, the CDR3 is TGTGCCAGTAATTTAGAGGGAGGGGGTTCGCAGTATTTT. Its translation: CASNLEGGGSQYF. The whole variable domain, filled in from reference TRBV19 and TRBJ2-3, reads DGGITQSPKYLFRKEGQNVTLSCEQNLNHDAMYWYRQDPGQGLRLIYYSQIVNDFQKGDIAEGYSVSREKKESFPLTVTSAQKNPTAFYLCASNLEGGGSQYFGPGTRLTVL.

This clone was detected only a few times. This rearrangement joins TRBV7-9 to TRBJ1-6, with 9 bases lining up with TRBD1. The CDR3 is 16 amino acids. V lost 2 bases and J lost 6; bases outside the gene matches: 5. Per germline, CDR1 SEHNR and CDR2 FQNEAQ (reference sequence). The CDR3 nucleotides are TGTGCCAGCAGCTTAACCGGGACAGGGAGTAATTCACCCCTCCACTTT. This encodes CASSLTGTGSNSPLHF.

J is TRBJ2-1 and V is TRBV29-1; tentatively, D is TRBD2 (7 bases). The V gene lost 4 bases and the J gene lost 4 bases, with 11 bases spanning the gap. The germline V gene has CDR1 SQVTM and CDR2 ANQGSEA. This CDR3 is built from 13 residues. Here the CDR3 DNA reads TGCAGCGTTGTCCGGGGGGCGTACAATGAGCAGTTCTTC. Its protein product is CSVVRGAYNEQFF.

This sequence joins TRBV3-1 (or the pseudogene TRBV3-2) and TRBJ1-2; 7 bases line up with TRBD1. This CDR3 has 15 amino acids. The germline gives CDR1 LGHDT, CDR2 YNNKEL (reference sequence). V was pared by 4 bases and J by 4 bases, with 9 bases of the junction left unmatched. In DNA form, the CDR3 reads TGTGCCAGCAGCCCGGATCCGGGACAGATCTATGGCTACACCTTC. It encodes CASSPDPGQIYGYTF.

J is TRBJ2-2 and V is TRBV6-5; D may be TRBD2 (6 bases). The CDR3 totals 16 residues. In germline, CDR1 is MNHEY, CDR2 SVGAGI. The V end was cut by 0 bases, the J end by 4 bases, with 12 bases between. The CDR3 nucleotides are TGTGCCAGCAGTTACTCGAAAGGGAGGAGCACCGGGGAGCTGTTTTTT. This encodes CASSYSKGRSTGELFF.

This clone was seen a handful of times. This rearrangement joins TRBV13 to TRBJ1-6; 9 bases are shared with TRBD1. Unmatched junction bases numbered 5, after V lost 5 bases and J lost 3 bases. This CDR3 has 16 amino acids. Germline lookup yields CDR1 PRHDT and CDR2 FYEKMQ (reference sequence). The CDR3 loop reads CASSIRDRDYNSPLHF. The CDR3, as DNA: TGTGCCAGCAGCATAAGGGACAGGGACTATAATTCACCCCTCCACTTT.

V and J are TRBV10-3 and TRBJ1-1, with D unresolved. CDR1 ENHRY and CDR2 SYGVKD come from the germline V gene. Trimming stripped 0 bases from V and 0 bases from J, with 8 bases between. This CDR3 has 15 amino acids. CDR3 bases: TGTGCCATCAGTGAGTCGGTACTGATGAACACTGAAGCTTTCTTT. This encodes CAISESVLMNTEAFF.

The rearrangement links TRBV7-8 to TRBJ2-3, with 7 bases aligning to TRBD1. This CDR3 spans 16 amino acids. In germline, CDR1 is SGHVS, CDR2 FQNEAQ. V shed 5 bases, J shed 2 bases, and the junction held 10 bases outside the gene matches. Here the CDR3 DNA reads TGTGCCAGCAGCCCACTGACAGGGATTCCCACAGATACGCAGTATTTT. It translates to CASSPLTGIPTDTQYF.

The CDR3: CASSFQPLGDNYGYTF. CDR3 in DNA: TGTGCCAGCAGCTTCCAACCCCTCGGGGATAACTATGGCTACACCTTC. The V call is TRBV7-2, the J call TRBJ1-2, with D unclear. There are 16 residues in the CDR3. Germline V gene sequence: CDR1 SGHTA, CDR2 FQGNSA. The V and J ends lost 3 bases and 1 base respectively, with 15 bases between them.

This clone was counted a few times. The chain combines TRBV2 with TRBJ1-2, with TRBD1 identical over 7 bases. V lost 6 bases, J lost 7 bases, and 5 bases stayed unmatched. The CDR3 extends over 12 amino acids. Germline V gene sequence: CDR1 SNHLY, CDR2 FYNNEI. The CDR3 loop reads CASSSDRAGYTF. The CDR3 nucleotides are TGTGCCAGCAGCTCAGACAGGGCTGGCTACACCTTC. The entire variable domain, with the rest obtained from reference TRBV2 and TRBJ1-2, is as follows: EPEVTQTPSHQVTQMGQEVILRCVPISNHLYFYWYRQILGQKVEFLVSFYNNEISEKSEIFDDQFSVERPDGSNFTLKIRSTKLEDSAMYFCASSSDRAGYTFGSGTRLTVV.

For this clone: Other DNA sequences from this sample encode an identical CDR3 as well. The J gene is TRBJ1-4, the V gene TRBV4-3, with 7 bases fitting TRBD1. V gave up 1 base and J gave up 8 bases; unmatched junction bases: 4. This CDR3 spans 14 amino acids. CDR1 is LGHNA and CDR2 is YSLEER in the germline V gene. CDR3 sequence (DNA): TGCGCCAGCAGCCAAGGACAGGGAGGCGAAAAACTGTTTTTT. This translates into CASSQGQGGEKLFF.